Each of the 14 T cell receptor beta chains below was sequenced from the same sample in a study of CD8 T cells in ankylosing spondylitis. TCRdb independently ran MiXCR on the 5' RACE reads; one entry per CDR3 protein. The sample contains 250,000 to 300,000 distinct CDR3 sequences, around 18% of which appear only once. The sample comprised blood, either unsorted or a sorted T cell fraction (not recorded which). The source of these receptors is a male donor with ankylosing spondylitis or in good health (not recorded which).

At least ten counts were recorded for this clonotype. The chain couples TRBV12-3 or TRBV12-4 to TRBJ2-1; tentative D call: TRBD1 (6 bases). The V end lost 6 bases, the J end lost 7 bases, and 13 bases lay between the germline ends. The CDR3 runs 13 residues. CDR3 sequence: CASSLQGTNEQFF. The CDR3 DNA is TGTGCCAGCAGCCTACAGGGTACGAATGAGCAGTTCTTC.

This rearrangement joins TRBV15 to TRBJ2-1, with 9 bases that match TRBD1. The J segment lost 6 bases and the V segment lost 0 bases, leaving 6 bases of the junction unmatched. Germline-derived CDR1 and CDR2 are LNHNV and YYDKDF (reference sequence). CDR3 length: 16 amino acids. CDR3 in DNA: TGTGCCACCAGCAGAGATTGGACAGGGGAGGGCAATGAGCAGTTCTTC. Its translation: CATSRDWTGEGNEQFF.

This clonotype has ten or more counts. The genes are TRBV28 and TRBJ2-1; 8 bases are shared with TRBD2. The CDR3 consists of 14 residues. From germline, CDR1 is MDHEN and CDR2 SYDVKM. The trim removed 4 bases at V and 1 base at J, leaving 0 bases unmatched. CDR3 sequence reads: CASSSGGSYNEQFF. The CDR3 DNA is TGTGCCAGCAGTTCGGGGGGGTCCTACAATGAGCAGTTCTTC.

This chain links TRBV20-1 with TRBJ1-4, with D uncertain. Trimming stripped 0 bases from V and 0 bases from J, with 14 bases between. From germline, CDR1 is DFQATT and CDR2 SNEGSKA (reference sequence). The CDR3 extends over 17 amino acids. CDR3 amino acids: CSARDFSGGSTNEKLFF. CDR3 bases: TGCAGTGCTAGAGATTTCTCAGGAGGTTCAACTAATGAAAAACTGTTTTTT.

This chain links TRBV19 with TRBJ1-1; unclear D gene. The ends were cut back, 3 bases at V and 2 bases at J, with 10 bases in the middle. The CDR3 has 14 residues. Germline V gene sequence: CDR1 LNHDA, CDR2 SQIVND (reference sequence). The CDR3 spells CASSMKGLNTEAFF. CDR3 in DNA: TGTGCCAGTAGTATGAAGGGTCTCAACACTGAAGCTTTCTTT.

This clonotype was counted only a few times. The rearrangement joins TRBV30 to TRBJ2-3; D is undetermined. The CDR3 length is 12 residues. V was trimmed by 0 bases and J by 6 bases, leaving 7 bases between them. From germline, CDR1 is GTSNPN and CDR2 SVGIG (reference sequence). CDR3 sequence: CAWSVQADTQYF. The CDR3 nucleotides read TGTGCCTGGAGTGTACAAGCGGATACGCAGTATTTT. Combining the CDR3 with reference TRBV30 and TRBJ2-3 gives the whole variable domain SQTIHQWPATLVQPVGSPLSLECTVEGTSNPNLYWYRQAAGRGLQLLFYSVGIGQISSEVPQNLSASRPQDRQFILSSKKLLLSDSGFYLCAWSVQADTQYFGPGTRLTVL.

The V gene is TRBV30, the J gene TRBJ2-1; 15 positions agree with TRBD2. CDR1 GTSNPN and CDR2 SVGIG come from the germline V gene (reference sequence). The CDR3 is 15 amino acids. The V segment lost 1 base and the J segment 6 bases; nucleotides outside the gene matches: 1. The CDR3 spells CAWSEGLAGGNEQFF. The CDR3, as DNA: TGTGCCTGGAGTGAGGGACTAGCGGGAGGCAATGAGCAGTTCTTC.

V is TRBV2 and J is TRBJ2-3, with a weak D call TRBD1 (6 bases). V was clipped by 7 bases and J by 4 bases, with 9 bases between them. This CDR3 spans 12 amino acids. In germline, CDR1 is SNHLY, CDR2 FYNNEI. In DNA form, the CDR3 reads TGTGCCAGCAAACACAGGGCAGATACGCAGTATTTT. Its protein product is CASKHRADTQYF.

This clonotype has more than one count but fewer than ten. The chain carries TRBV12-3 or TRBV12-4 and TRBJ2-2, with no clear D. The CDR3 length is 14 residues. V was cut by 3 bases and J by 3 bases, with 8 bases left in between. The DNA of the CDR3 is TGTGCCAGCAGTTTCCAACTTGACACCGGGGAGCTGTTTTTT. Translated: CASSFQLDTGELFF.

This clonotype was detected only a few times. The chain joins TRBV6-1 to TRBJ2-2; D may be TRBD1 (6 bases). The germline CDR1 and CDR2 sequences are MNHNS and SASEGT. This CDR3 region has 14 residues. V shed 6 bases and J shed 1 base, with 9 bases lying between them. CDR3 coding DNA: TGTGCCAGCAGACTACAGGGGAACACCGGGGAGCTGTTTTTT. This sequence encodes CASRLQGNTGELFF.

This clonotype was detected only a few times. V and J are TRBV5-4 and TRBJ1-1; D is undetermined. Germline V gene data show CDR1 as SGHNT and CDR2 as YYREEE (reference sequence). The CDR3 totals 15 residues. V was shortened by 1 base and J by 1 base, with 11 bases between the two germline ends. In DNA form, the CDR3 reads TGTGCCAGCAGCTTGCGGGGTGGCGGGAACACTGAAGCTTTCTTT. It yields the protein CASSLRGGGNTEAFF. Together with reference TRBV5-4 and TRBJ1-1, the CDR3 gives the full variable domain: ETGVTQSPTHLIKTRGQQVTLRCSSQSGHNTVSWYQQALGQGPQFIFQYYREEENGRGNFPPRFSGLQFPNYSSELNVNALELDDSALYLCASSLRGGGNTEAFFGQGTRLTVV.

A few counts support this clonotype. This chain uses TRBV4-1 with TRBJ2-5; 9 bases align to TRBD1. Germline CDR1 reads MGHRA; CDR2 reads YSYEKL. Unmatched junction bases numbered 12, after V lost 2 bases and J lost 5 bases. The CDR3 extends over 17 amino acids. Here the CDR3 reads CASSQRLDRGIWETQYF. The CDR3 region has the DNA TGCGCCAGCAGCCAACGGCTCGACAGGGGGATTTGGGAGACCCAGTACTTC.

The gene calls are TRBV12-3 or TRBV12-4 and TRBJ1-1, with D possibly being TRBD1 (6 bases). This CDR3 has 13 residues. V lost 6 bases and J 5 bases, leaving 13 bases between the germline ends. The DNA of the CDR3 is TGTGCCAGCAGCAACGGGGGGCCAACTGAAGCTTTCTTT. Encoded protein: CASSNGGPTEAFF.

This clonotype came up a few times. The V call is TRBV5-1, the J call TRBJ1-5, with D possibly being TRBD1 (6 bases). CDR1 SGHRS and CDR2 YFSETQ come from the germline V gene. The CDR3 runs to 15 residues. The V gene lost 2 bases and the J gene lost 1 base, with 10 bases spanning the gap. Written as DNA, the CDR3 is TGCGCCAGCAGCTTCGGGCAGGGGAGCAATCAGCCCCAGCATTTT. This codes for CASSFGQGSNQPQHF.